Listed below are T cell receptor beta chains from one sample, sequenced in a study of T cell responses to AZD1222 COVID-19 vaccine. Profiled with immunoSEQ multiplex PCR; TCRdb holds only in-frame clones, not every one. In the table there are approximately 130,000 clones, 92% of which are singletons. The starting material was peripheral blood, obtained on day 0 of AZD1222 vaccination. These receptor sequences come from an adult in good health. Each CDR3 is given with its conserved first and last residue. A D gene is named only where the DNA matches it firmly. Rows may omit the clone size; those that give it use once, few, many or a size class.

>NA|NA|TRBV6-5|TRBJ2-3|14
TGTGCCAGCAGCTGGGACTTTCCCGGGGATACGCAGTATTTT
CASSWDFPGDTQYF
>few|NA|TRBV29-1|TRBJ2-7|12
TGCAGCGTTGGACAGAGCTCCTACGAGCAGTACTTC
CSVGQSSYEQYF
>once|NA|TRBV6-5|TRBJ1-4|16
TGTGCCAGCAGTTCCCTGACAGCCGCAACTAATGAAAAACTGTTTTTT
CASSSLTAATNEKLFF
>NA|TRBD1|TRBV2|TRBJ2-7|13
TGTGCCAGCAGTCTGGACAGGGGAACTGAGCAGTACTTC
CASSLDRGTEQYF
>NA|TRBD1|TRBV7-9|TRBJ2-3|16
TGTGCCAGCAGCTTTTTCCCGGACAGGAGCACAGATACGCAGTATTTT
CASSFFPDRSTDTQYF
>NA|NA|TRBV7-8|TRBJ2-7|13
TGTGCCAGCAGCCGACAGACTTCCTACGAGCAGTACTTC
CASSRQTSYEQYF
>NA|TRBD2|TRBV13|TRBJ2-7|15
TGTGCCAGCAGCTTAGAGTGGCGGGAGCGGGGGGAGCAGTACTTC
CASSLEWRERGEQYF
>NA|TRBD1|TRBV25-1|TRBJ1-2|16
TGTGCCAGCAGTGAATTCGCTCAGGGGGTTGGATATGGCTACACCTTC
CASSEFAQGVGYGYTF
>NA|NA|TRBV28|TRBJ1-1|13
TGTGCCAGCAGTGGTTCAGCGGGCACTGAAGCTTTCTTT
CASSGSAGTEAFF
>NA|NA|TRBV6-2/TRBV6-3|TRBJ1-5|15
TGTGCCAGCAGTTACAGGACAGTCGGGAATCAGCCCCAGCATTTT
CASSYRTVGNQPQHF
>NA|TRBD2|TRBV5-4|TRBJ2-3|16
TGTGCCAGCAGCCGACGACTAGCGGCCTCCACAGATACGCAGTATTTT
CASSRRLAASTDTQYF
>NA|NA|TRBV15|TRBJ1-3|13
TGTGCCACCCGGGGGCCCCCTGGAAACACCATATATTTT
CATRGPPGNTIYF
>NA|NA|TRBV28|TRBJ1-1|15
TGTGCCAGCTTTGAAGCGGGGGGGCCTAAGTCGTATGCTTTCTTT
CASFEAGGPKSYAFF
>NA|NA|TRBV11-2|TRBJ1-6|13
TGTGCCAGCAGCTCCAGGGAACTATCACCCCTCCACTTT
CASSSRELSPLHF
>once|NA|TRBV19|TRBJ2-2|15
TGTGCCAGTAGCCTCACCTTCTTGGGGACCGGGGAGCTGTTTTTT
CASSLTFLGTGELFF
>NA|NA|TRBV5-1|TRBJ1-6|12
TGCGCCAGCAGCTTCGAGGGTTCACCCCTCCACTTT
CASSFEGSPLHF
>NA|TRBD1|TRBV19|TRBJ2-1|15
TGTGCCAGTAGTACTCGACAGGGGTCCTACAATGAGCAGTTCTTC
CASSTRQGSYNEQFF
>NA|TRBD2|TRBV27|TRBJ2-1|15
TGTGCCAGCAGAATTGCGGGGGGCGCGGGTGATGAGCAGTTCTTC
CASRIAGGAGDEQFF
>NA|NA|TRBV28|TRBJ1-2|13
TGTGCCAGCAGTTTAGCGTCGAGGGGAGGCTACACCTTC
CASSLASRGGYTF
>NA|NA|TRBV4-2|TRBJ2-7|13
TGTGCCAGCAGCGTCGGCCAGGGCGACGAGCAGTACTTC
CASSVGQGDEQYF
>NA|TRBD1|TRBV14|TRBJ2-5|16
TGTGCCAGCAGCCAAGACGGTGAAGGGGGCGCGGAGACCCAGTACTTC
CASSQDGEGGAETQYF
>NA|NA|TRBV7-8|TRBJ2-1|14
TGTGCCAGCAGCTTTTCGGGGTCATACAATGAGCAGTTCTTC
CASSFSGSYNEQFF
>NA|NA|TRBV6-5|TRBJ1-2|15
TGTGCCAGCAAGGTGGCGAGTCTCGGTAACTATGGCTACACCTTC
CASKVASLGNYGYTF
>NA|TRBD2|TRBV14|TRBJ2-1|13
TGTGCCAGCAGCCAAGCCGGGACTAGGTCTCCGTTCTTC
CASSQAGTRSPFF
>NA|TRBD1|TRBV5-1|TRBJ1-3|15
TGCGCCAGCAGCTTGTGGGACAGCTCTGGAAACACCATATATTTT
CASSLWDSSGNTIYF
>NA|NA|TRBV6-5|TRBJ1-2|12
TGTGCCAGCAGTTACTCAGGGAACGGCTACACCTTC
CASSYSGNGYTF
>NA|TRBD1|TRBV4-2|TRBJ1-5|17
TGTGCCAGCAGCCAATCAGGTACAGGGGGGAAAAATCAGCCCCAGCATTTT
CASSQSGTGGKNQPQHF
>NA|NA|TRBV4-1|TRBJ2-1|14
TGCGCCAGCAGCTTTTCAGACCGACTGCCTGAGCAGTTCTTC
CASSFSDRLPEQFF
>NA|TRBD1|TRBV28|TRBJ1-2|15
TGTGCCAGCAGTTGGGGCCAGGGGGGCCTTTATGGCTACACCTTC
CASSWGQGGLYGYTF
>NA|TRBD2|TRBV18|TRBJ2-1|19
TGTGCCAGCTCCCCATCGGGGCTAGCGGGAGTTTCCTCCTACAATGAGCAGTTCTTC
CASSPSGLAGVSSYNEQFF
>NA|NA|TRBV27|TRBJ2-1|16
TGTGCCAGCAGTCCCTCCCTCGGGGAGTTCTACAATGAGCAGTTCTTC
CASSPSLGEFYNEQFF
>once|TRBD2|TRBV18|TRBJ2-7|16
TGTGCCAGCTCACCAGGGACGGGAGGGCCGACCTACGAGCAGTACTTC
CASSPGTGGPTYEQYF
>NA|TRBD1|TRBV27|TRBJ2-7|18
TGTGCCAGCAGTTTAAGGCCCAACTCGGGACAGCCGTCCTACGAGCAGTACTTC
CASSLRPNSGQPSYEQYF
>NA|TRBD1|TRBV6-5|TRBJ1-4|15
TGTGCCAGCAGAGTAAACCAGGGGGGGGATGAAAAACTGTTTTTT
CASRVNQGGDEKLFF
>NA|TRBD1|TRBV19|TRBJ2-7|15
TGTGCCAGTAGTAACCGGGACAGGGGGCTGGGAGAGCAGTACTTC
CASSNRDRGLGEQYF
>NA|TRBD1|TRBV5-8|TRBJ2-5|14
TGTGCCAGCAGTTACAAGGACAGGACAGAGACCCAGTACTTC
CASSYKDRTETQYF
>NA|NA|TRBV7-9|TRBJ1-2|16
TGTGCCAGCAGCTCCGTCGTAGATAGGTCTAACTATGGCTACACCTTC
CASSSVVDRSNYGYTF
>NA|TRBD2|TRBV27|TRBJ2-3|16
TGTGCCAGCAGTCCCAGACTAGCGGGAGCGTCAGATACGCAGTATTTT
CASSPRLAGASDTQYF
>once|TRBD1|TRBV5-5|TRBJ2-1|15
TGTGCCAGCAGCTCGACAGGGGGCGGATTCGATGAGCAGTTCTTC
CASSSTGGGFDEQFF
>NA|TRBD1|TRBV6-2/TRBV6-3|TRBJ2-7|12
TGTGCCAGCAGTGACAGGGGTCGCGAGCAGTACTTC
CASSDRGREQYF
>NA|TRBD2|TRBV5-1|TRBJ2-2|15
TGCGCCAGCACGCGTCGGGAGGGACTCACCGGGGAGCTGTTTTTT
CASTRREGLTGELFF
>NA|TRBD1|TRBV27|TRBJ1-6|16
TGTGCCAGCAGCAGCACAGGGGTTTTTAACAATTCACCCCTCCACTTT
CASSSTGVFNNSPLHF
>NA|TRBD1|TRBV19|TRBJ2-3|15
TGTGCCAGTAGAACCCCGGGACAGGCGATGGGTACGCAGTATTTT
CASRTPGQAMGTQYF
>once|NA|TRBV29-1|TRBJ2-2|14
TGCAGCGGTCTGTTGGGTCGGAACACCGGGGAGCTGTTTTTT
CSGLLGRNTGELFF
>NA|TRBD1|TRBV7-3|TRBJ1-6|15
TGTGCCAGCAGCTCAACAGGGGGGAGAAATTCACCCCTCCACTTT
CASSSTGGRNSPLHF